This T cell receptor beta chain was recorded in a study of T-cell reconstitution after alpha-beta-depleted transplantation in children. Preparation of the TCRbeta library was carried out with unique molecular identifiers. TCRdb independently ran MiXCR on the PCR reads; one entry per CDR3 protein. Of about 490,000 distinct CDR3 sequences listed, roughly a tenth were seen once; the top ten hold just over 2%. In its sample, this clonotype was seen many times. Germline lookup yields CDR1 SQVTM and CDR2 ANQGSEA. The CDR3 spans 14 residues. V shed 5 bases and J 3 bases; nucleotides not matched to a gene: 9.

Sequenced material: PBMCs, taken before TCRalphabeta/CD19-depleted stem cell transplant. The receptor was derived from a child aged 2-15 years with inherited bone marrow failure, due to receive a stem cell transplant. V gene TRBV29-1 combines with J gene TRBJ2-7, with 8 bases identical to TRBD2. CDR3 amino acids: CSVLALSGSYEQYF. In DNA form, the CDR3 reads TGCAGCGTTTTGGCTCTAAGCGGGAGCTACGAGCAGTACTTC.